Sequencing of this T cell receptor (beta chain) was carried out in a study of blood T cell repertoires in COVID-19. Methods used by the authors: Researchers report that nucleated cell counts were estimated from reference gene primer amplification. Data came from immunoSEQ multiplex PCR; TCRdb stores just in-frame clones and leaves some out. The V and J calls and clone size were taken over from that table, and D and trimming were inferred from the DNA. The data show under 250,000 clones, 70% to 85% seen once. The clonotype was recovered from a man in his fifties with active or convalescent COVID-19. Source material: peripheral blood.

The CDR3 DNA is TGCAGTGCTAGTGTTAGCGGGAGAGCGAAAAGCACAGATACGCAGTATTTT. This encodes CSASVSGRAKSTDTQYF. J is TRBJ2-3 and V is TRBV20-1; 9 positions agree with TRBD2. CDR1 is DFQATT and CDR2 is SNEGSKA in the germline V gene (reference sequence). The V and J ends lost 3 bases and 0 bases, in that order; junction bases with no gene match: 10. CDR3 size: 17 residues.